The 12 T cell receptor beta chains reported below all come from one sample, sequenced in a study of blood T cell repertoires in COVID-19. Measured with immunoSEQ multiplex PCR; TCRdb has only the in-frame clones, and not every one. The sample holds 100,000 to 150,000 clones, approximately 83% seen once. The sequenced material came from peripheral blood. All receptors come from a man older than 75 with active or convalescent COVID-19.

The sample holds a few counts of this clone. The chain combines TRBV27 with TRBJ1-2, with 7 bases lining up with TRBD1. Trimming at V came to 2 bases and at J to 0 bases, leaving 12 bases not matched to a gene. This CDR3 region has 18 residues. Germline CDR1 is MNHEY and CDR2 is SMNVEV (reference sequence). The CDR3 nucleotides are TGTGCCAGCAGTTTAAGATCCCCCGGGACAGTAGCTAACTATGGCTACACCTTC. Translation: CASSLRSPGTVANYGYTF.

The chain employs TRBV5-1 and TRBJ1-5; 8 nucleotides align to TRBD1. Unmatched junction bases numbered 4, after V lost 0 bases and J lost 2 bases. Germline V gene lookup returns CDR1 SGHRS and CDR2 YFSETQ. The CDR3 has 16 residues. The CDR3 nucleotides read TGCGCCAGCAGCTTGGGCCCGACAGGGGGCAATCAGCCCCAGCATTTT. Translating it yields CASSLGPTGGNQPQHF.

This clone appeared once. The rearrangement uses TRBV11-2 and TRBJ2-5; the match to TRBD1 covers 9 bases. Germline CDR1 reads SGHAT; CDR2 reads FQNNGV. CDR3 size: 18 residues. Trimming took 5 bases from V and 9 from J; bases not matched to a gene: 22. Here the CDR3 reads CASSPLWTGASGSGAQYF. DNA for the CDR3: TGTGCCAGCAGCCCACTCTGGACAGGGGCTAGCGGTTCGGGGGCCCAGTACTTC.

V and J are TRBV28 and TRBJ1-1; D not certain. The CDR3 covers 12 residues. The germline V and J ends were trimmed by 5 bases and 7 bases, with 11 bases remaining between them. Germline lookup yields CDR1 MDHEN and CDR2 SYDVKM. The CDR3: CASSRHSLEAFF. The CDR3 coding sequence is TGTGCCAGCAGTCGACATTCCCTTGAAGCTTTCTTT. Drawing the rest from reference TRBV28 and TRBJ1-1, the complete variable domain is DVKVTQSSRYLVKRTGEKVFLECVQDMDHENMFWYRQDPGLGLRLIYFSYDVKMKEKGDIPEGYSVSREKKERFSLILESASTNQTSMYLCASSRHSLEAFFGQGTRLTVV.

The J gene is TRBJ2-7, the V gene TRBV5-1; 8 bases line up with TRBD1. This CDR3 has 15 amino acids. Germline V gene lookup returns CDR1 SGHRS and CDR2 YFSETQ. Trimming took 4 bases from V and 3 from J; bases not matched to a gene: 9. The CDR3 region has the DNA TGCGCCAGCAGCACGCTGGGACAGGCATACTACGAGCAGTACTTC. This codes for CASSTLGQAYYEQYF.

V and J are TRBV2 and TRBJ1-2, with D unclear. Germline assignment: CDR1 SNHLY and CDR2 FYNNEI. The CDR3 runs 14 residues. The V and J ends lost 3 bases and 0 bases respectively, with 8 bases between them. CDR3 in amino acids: CASSEAGTNYGYTF. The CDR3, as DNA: TGTGCCAGCAGTGAGGCAGGAACTAACTATGGCTACACCTTC.

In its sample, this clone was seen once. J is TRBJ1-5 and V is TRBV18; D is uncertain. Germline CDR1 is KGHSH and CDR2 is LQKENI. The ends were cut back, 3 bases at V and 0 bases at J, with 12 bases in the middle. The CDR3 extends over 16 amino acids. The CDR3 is CASSPERAYSNQPQHF. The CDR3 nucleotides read TGTGCCAGCTCACCGGAGAGGGCTTATAGCAATCAGCCCCAGCATTTT.

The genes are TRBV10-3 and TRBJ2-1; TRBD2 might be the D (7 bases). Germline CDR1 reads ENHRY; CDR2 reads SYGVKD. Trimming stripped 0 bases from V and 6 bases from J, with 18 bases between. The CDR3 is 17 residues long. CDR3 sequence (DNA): TGTGCCATCAGTGAGTCCCGGTCTAAGGGAGGGGGCAATGAGCAGTTCTTC. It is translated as CAISESRSKGGGNEQFF.

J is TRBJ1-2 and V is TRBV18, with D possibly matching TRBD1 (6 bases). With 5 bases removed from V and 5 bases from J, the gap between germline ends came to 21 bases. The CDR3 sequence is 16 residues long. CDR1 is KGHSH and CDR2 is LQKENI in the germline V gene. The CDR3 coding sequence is TGTGCCAGCTCAACCGGGGTCGGGGGGCGAAGTTATGGCTACACCTTC. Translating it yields CASSTGVGGRSYGYTF.

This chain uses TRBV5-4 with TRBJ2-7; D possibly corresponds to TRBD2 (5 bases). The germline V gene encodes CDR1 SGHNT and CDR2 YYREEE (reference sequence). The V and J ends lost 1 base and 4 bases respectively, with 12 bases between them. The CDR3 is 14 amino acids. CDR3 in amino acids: CASSLNWRAYEQYF. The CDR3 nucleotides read TGTGCCAGCAGCTTGAATTGGCGGGCGTACGAGCAGTACTTC.

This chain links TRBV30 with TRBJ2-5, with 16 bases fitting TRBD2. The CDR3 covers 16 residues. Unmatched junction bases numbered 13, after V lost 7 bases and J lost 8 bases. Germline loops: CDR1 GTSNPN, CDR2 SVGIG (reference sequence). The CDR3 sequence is CASDGTSGRAGETQYF. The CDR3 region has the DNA TGTGCCTCGGATGGGACTAGCGGGAGGGCGGGGGAAACCCAGTACTTC.

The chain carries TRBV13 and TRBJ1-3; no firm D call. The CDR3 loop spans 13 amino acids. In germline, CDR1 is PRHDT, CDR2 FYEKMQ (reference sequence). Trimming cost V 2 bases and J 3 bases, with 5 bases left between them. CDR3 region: CASSLRYGNTIYF. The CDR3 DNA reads TGTGCCAGCAGCTTACGGTATGGAAACACCATATATTTT.